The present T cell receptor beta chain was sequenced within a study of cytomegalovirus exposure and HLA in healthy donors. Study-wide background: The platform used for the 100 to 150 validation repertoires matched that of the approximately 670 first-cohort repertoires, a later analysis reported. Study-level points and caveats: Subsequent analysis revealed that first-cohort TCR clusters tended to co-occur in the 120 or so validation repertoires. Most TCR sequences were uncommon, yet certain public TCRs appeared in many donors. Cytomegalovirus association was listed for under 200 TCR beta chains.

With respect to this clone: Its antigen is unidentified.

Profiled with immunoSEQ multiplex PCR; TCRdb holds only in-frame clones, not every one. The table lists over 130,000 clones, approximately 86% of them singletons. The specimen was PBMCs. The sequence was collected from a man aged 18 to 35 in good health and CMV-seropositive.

The CDR3 loop reads CASSGGRGTNEKLFF. The CDR3 nucleotides are TGTGCCAGCAGTGGAGGCCGGGGGACTAATGAAAAACTGTTTTTT. The chain recombines TRBV6-1 with TRBJ1-4; weak D call: TRBD1 (5 bases). Germline V gene data show CDR1 as MNHNS and CDR2 as SASEGT. Trimming pared 4 bases from V and 2 bases from J, leaving 11 bases between. The CDR3 totals 15 residues.